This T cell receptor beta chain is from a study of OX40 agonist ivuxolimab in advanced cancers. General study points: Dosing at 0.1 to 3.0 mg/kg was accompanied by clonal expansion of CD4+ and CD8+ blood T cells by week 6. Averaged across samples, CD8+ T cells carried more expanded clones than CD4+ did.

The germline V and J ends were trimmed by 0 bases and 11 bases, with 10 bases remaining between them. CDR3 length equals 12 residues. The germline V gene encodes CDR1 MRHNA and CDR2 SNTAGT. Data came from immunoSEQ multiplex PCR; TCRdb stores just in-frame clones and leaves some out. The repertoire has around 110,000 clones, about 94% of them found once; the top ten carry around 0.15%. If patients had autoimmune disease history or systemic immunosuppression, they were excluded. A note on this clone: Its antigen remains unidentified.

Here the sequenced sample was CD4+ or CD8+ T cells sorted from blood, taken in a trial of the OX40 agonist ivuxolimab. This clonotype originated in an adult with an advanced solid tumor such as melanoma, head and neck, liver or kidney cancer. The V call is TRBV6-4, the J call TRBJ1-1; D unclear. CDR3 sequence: CASSDSGRRAFF. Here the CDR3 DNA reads TGTGCCAGCAGTGACTCCGGACGGAGGGCTTTCTTT.